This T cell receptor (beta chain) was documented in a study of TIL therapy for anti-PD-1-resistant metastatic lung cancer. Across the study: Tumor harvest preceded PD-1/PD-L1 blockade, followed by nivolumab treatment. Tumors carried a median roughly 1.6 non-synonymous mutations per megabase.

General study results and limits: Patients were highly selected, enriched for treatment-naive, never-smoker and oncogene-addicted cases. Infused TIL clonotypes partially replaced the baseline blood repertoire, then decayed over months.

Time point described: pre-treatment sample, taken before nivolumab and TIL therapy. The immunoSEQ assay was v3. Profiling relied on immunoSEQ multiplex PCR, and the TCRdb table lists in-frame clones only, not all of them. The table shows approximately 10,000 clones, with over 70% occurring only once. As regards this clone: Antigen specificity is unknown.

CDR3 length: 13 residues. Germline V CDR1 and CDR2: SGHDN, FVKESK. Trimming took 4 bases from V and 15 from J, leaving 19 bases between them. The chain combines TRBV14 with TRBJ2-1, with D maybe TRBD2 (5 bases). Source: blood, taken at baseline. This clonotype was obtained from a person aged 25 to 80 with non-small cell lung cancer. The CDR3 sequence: CASSPGGSVARFF. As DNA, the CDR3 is TGTGCCAGCAGCCCGGGTGGGAGTGTGGCAAGGTTCTTC.